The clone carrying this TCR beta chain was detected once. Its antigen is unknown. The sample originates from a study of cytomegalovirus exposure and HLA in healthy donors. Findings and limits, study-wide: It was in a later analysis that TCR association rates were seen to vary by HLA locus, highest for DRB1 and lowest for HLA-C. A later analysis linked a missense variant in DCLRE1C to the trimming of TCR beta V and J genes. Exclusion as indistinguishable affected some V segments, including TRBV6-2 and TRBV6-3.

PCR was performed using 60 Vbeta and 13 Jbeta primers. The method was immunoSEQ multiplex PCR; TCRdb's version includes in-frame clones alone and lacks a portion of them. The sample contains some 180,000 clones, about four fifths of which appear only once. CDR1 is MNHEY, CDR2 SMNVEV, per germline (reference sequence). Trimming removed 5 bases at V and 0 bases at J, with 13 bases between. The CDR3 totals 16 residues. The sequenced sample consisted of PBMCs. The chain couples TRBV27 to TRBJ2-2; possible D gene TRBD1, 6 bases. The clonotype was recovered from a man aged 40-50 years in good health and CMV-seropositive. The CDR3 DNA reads TGTGCCAGCAGTCCCGGACAGCCCTCGAACACCGGGGAGCTGTTTTTT. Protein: CASSPGQPSNTGELFF.